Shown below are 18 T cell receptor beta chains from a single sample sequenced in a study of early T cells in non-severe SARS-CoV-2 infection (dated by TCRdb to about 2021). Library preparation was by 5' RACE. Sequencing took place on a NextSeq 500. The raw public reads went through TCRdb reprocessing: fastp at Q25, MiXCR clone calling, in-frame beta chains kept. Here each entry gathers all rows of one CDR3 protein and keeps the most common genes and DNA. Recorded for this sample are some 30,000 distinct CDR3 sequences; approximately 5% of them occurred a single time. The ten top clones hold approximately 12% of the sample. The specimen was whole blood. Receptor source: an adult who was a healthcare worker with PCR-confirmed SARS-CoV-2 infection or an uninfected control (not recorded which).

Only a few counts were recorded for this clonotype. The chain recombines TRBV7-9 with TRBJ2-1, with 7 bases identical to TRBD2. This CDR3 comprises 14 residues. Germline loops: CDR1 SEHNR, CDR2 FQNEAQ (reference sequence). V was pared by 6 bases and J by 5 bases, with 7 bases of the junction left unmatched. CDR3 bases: TGTGCCAGCAGTGCGGGACTACACAACAATGAGCAGTTCTTC. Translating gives CASSAGLHNNEQFF.

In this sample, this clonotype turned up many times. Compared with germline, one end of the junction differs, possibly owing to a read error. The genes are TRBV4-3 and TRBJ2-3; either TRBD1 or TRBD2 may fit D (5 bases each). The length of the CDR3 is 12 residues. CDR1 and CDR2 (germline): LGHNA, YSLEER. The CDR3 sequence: CASSQAPGAPNF. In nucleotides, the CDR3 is TGCGCCAGCAGCCAAGCACCCGGGGCGCCGAATTTT.

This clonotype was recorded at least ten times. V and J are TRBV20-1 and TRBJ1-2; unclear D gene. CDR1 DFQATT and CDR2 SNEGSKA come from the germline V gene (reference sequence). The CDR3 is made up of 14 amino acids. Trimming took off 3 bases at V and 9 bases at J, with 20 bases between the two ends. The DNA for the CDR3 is TGCAGTGCTAGTATCCCAGGATCAATTCTGAGCTACACCTTC. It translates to CSASIPGSILSYTF.

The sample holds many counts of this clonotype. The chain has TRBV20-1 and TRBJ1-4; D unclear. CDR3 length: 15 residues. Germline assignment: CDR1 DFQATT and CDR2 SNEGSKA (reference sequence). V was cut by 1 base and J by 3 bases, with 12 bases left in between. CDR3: CSARGERPSNEKLFF. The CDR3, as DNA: TGCAGTGCTAGAGGGGAGCGACCATCTAATGAAAAACTGTTTTTT.

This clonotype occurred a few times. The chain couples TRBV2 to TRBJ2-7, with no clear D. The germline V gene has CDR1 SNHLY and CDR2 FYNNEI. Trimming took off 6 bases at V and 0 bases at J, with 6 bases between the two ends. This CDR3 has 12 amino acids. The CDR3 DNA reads TGTGCCAGCAGGGCGAGCTCCTACGAGCAGTACTTC. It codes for CASRASSYEQYF.

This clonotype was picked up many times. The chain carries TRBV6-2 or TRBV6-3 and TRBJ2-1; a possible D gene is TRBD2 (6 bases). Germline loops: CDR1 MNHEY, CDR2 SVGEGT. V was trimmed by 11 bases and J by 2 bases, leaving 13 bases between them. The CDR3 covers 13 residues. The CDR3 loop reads CASGGEAYNEQFF. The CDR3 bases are TGTGCCTCCGGCGGGGAGGCCTACAATGAGCAGTTCTTC.

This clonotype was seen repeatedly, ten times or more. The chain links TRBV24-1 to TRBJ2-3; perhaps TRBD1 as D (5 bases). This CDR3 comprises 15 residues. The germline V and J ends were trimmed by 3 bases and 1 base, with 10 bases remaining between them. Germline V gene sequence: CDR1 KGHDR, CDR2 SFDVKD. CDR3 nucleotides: TGTGCCACCAGTGATGCCAGGGAAGGCACAGATACGCAGTATTTT. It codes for CATSDAREGTDTQYF.

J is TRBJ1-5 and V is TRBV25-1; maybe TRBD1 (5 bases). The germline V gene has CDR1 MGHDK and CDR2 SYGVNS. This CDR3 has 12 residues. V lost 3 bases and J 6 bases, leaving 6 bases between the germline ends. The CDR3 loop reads CASSEGGQPQHF. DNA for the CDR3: TGTGCCAGCAGTGAGGGGGGTCAGCCCCAGCATTTT.

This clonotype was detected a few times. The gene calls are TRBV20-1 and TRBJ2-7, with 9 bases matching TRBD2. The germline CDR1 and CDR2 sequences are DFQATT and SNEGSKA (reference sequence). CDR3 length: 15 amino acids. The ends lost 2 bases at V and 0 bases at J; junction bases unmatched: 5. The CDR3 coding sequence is TGCAGTGCTAGATATAGCGGGGGCCCCTCCTACGAGCAGTACTTC. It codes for CSARYSGGPSYEQYF.

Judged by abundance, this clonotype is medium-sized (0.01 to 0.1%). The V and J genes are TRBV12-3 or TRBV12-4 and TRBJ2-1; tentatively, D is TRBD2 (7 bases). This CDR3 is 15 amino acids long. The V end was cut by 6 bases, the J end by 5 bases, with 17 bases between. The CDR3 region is CASRSLGGQHNEQFF. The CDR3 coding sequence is TGTGCCAGCAGGAGCCTCGGGGGGCAGCACAATGAGCAGTTCTTC.

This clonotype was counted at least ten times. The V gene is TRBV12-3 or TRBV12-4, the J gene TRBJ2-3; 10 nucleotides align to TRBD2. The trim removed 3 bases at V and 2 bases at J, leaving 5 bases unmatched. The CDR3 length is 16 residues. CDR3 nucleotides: TGTGCCAGCAGTTTGGCTAGCGGGGGATCCACAGATACGCAGTATTTT. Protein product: CASSLASGGSTDTQYF.

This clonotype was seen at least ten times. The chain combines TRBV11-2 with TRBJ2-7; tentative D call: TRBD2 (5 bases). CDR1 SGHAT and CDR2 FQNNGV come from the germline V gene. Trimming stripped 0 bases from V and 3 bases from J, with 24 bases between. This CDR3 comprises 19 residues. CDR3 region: CASSLEICRERPRCYEQYF. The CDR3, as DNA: TGTGCCAGCAGCTTAGAGATATGCCGGGAACGGCCTAGGTGCTACGAGCAGTACTTC. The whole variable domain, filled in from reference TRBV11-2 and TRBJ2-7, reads EAGVAQSPRYKIIEKRQSVAFWCNPISGHATLYWYQQILGQGPKLLIQFQNNGVVDDSQLPKDRFSAERLKGVDSTLKIQPAKLEDSAVYLCASSLEICRERPRCYEQYFGPGTRLTVT.

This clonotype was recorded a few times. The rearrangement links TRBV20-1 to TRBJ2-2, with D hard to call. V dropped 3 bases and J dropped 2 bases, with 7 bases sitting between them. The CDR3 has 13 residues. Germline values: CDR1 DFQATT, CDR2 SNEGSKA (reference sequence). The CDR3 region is CSARVTNTGELFF. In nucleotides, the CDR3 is TGCAGTGCTAGGGTGACTAACACCGGGGAGCTGTTTTTT.

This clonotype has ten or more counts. The CDR3 loop is CASSYGLLGTQYF. CDR3 coding DNA: TGTGCCAGCAGTTATGGACTCCTCGGAACCCAGTACTTC. V is TRBV6-2 or TRBV6-3 and J is TRBJ2-5; TRBD2 is a possible D gene (5 bases). V lost 3 bases and J lost 8, with 13 bases in between. The CDR3 contains 13 residues. The germline CDR1 and CDR2 sequences are MNHEY and SVGEGT.

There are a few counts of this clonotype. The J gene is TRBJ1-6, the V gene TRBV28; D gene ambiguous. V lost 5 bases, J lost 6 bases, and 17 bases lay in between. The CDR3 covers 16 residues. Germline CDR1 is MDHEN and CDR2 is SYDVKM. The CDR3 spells CASSPNQIEFNSPLHF. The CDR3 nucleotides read TGTGCCAGCAGTCCTAATCAGATTGAATTTAATTCACCCCTCCACTTT.

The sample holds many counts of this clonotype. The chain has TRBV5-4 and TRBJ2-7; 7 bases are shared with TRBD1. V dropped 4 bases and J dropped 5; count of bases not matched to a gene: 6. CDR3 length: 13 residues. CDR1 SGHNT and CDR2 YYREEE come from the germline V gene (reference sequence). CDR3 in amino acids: CASSRAGGDEQYF. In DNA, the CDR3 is TGTGCCAGCAGCCGGGCAGGGGGAGACGAGCAGTACTTC.

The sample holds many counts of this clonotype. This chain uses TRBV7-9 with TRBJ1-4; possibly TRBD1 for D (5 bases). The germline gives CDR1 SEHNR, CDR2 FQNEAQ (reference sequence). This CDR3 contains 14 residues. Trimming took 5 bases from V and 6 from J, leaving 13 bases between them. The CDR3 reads CASSLPGTHEKLFF. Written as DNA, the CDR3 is TGTGCCAGCAGCCTTCCCGGGACCCATGAAAAACTGTTTTTT.

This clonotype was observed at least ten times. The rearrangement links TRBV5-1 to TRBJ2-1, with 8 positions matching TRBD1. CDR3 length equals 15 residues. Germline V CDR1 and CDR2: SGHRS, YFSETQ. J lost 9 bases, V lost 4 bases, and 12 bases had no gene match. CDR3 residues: CASSTGQGETSEQFF. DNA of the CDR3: TGCGCCAGCAGCACCGGACAGGGCGAGACGTCTGAGCAGTTCTTC.